Described below is a single T cell receptor beta chain sequence and its context. Its cognate antigen is unknown. A second PCR of 7 to 11 cycles used a sample-barcoded 5' primer and a J-beta primer mix. Every cDNA was tagged by a template-switch adaptor with 12 random nucleotides. TCRdb re-derived calls from the 5' RACE reads in MiXCR, one entry per CDR3 protein. The sample has approximately 830,000 distinct CDR3 sequences, around 62% seen once. This entry is derived from a study of blood T cells in healthy people across ages. Study findings and constraints: Getting older went along with TCR beta diversity per million T cells dropping roughly linearly. Long-lived donors had more naive CD4+ cells and higher diversity than aged donors.

In germline, CDR1 is SGHTA, CDR2 FQGNSA. Trimming at V came to 7 bases and at J to 10 bases, leaving 15 bases not matched to a gene. The CDR3 sequence is 14 residues long. The receptor was derived from a man younger than 40 in good health. The specimen was blood. The rearrangement links TRBV7-2 to TRBJ1-2; TRBD1 aligns across 7 bases. The CDR3 nucleotides are TGTGCCAGCACTTGGGGGACAGACTACTGGGACTACACCTTC. Its translation is CASTWGTDYWDYTF.